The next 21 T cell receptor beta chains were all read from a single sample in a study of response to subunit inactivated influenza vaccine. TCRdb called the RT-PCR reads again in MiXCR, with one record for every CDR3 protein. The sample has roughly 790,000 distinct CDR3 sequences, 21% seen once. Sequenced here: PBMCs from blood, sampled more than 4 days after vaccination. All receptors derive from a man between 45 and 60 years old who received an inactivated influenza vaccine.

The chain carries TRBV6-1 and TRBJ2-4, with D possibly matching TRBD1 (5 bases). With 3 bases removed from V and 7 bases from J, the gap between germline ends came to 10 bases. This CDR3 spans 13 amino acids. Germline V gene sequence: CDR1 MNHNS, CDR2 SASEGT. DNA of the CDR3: TGTGCCAGCAGTGACCAGGGTTGGAACATTCAGTACTTC. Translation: CASSDQGWNIQYF.

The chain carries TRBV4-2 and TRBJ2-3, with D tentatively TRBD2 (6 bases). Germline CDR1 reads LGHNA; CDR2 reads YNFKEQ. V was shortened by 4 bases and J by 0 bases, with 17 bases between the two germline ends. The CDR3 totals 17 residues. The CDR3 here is CASSPGGVALSTDTQYF. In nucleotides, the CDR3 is TGTGCCAGCAGCCCGGGCGGGGTAGCGCTAAGCACAGATACGCAGTATTTT.

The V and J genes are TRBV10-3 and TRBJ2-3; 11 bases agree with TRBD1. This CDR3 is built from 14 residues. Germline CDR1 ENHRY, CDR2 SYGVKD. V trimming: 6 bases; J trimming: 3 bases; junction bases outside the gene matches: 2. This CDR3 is CAIRDRGRTDTQYF. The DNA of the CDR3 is TGTGCCATCAGGGACAGGGGGCGGACAGATACGCAGTATTTT.

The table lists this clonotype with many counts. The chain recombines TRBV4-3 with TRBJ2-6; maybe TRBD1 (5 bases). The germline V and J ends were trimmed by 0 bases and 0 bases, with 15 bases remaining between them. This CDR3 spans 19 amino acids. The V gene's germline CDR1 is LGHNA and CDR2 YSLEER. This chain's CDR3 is CASSQEIPGWGSGANVLTF. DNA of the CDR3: TGCGCCAGCAGCCAAGAAATCCCAGGGTGGGGCTCTGGGGCCAACGTCCTGACTTTC.

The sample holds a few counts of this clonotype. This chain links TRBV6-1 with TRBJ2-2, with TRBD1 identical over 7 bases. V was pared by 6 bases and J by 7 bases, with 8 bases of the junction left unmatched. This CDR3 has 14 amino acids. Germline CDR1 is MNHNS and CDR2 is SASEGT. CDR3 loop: CASSQTGIHGELFF. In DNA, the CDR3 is TGTGCCAGCAGCCAGACAGGGATACACGGGGAGCTGTTTTTT.

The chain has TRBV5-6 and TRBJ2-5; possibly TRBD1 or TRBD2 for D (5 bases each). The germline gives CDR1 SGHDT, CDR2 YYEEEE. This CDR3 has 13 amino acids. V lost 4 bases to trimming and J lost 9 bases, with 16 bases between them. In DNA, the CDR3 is TGTGCCAGCAGCGGGTGGGACCTAACAGCCCAGTACTTC. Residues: CASSGWDLTAQYF.

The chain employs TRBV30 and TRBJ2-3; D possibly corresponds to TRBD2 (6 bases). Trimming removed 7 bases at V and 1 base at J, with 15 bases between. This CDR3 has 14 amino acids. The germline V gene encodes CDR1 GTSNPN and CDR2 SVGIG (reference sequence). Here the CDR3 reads CASHLRGRTDTQYF. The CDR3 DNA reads TGTGCCTCCCACCTGCGGGGACGCACAGATACGCAGTATTTT.

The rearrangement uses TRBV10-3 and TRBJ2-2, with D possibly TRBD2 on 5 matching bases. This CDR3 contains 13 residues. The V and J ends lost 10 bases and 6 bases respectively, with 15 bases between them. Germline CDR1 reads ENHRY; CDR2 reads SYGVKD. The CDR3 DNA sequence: TGTGCCACCGGGTGGCTAGCCCCCGGGGAGCTGTTTTTT. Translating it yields CATGWLAPGELFF.

The chain's CDR3 is CSAPGTSGTLAKNIQYF. CDR3 sequence (DNA): TGCAGTGCTCCCGGGACTAGCGGGACTTTAGCCAAAAACATTCAGTACTTC. The chain couples TRBV20-1 to TRBJ2-4; TRBD2 matches at 13 bases. Per the germline V gene, CDR1 is DFQATT and CDR2 is SNEGSKA (reference sequence). With V trimmed by 5 bases and J by 0 bases, 7 bases remained unmatched. This CDR3 contains 17 residues.

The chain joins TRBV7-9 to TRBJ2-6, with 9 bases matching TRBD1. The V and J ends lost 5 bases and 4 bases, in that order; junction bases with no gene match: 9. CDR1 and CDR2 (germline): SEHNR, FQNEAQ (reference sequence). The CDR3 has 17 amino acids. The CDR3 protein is CASSLEQGAGGANVLTF. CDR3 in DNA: TGTGCCAGCAGCCTTGAACAGGGGGCTGGAGGGGCCAACGTCCTGACTTTC.

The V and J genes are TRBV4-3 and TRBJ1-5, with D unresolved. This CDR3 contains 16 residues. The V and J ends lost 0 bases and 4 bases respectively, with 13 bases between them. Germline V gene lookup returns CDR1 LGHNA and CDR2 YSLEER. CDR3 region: CASSQDYLRGNQPQHF. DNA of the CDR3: TGCGCCAGCAGCCAAGATTACTTAAGAGGGAATCAGCCCCAGCATTTT.

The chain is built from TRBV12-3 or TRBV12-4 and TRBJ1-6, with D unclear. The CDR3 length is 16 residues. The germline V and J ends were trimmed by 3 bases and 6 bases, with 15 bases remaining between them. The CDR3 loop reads CASSFGGKLVNSPLHF. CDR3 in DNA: TGTGCCAGCAGTTTCGGAGGGAAATTGGTTAATTCACCCCTCCACTTT.

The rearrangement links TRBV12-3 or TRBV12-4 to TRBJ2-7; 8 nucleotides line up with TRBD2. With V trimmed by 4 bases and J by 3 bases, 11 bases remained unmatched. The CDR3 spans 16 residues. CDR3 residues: CASSSRTGGDFYEQYF. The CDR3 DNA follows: TGTGCCAGCAGTTCCCGGACGGGAGGGGATTTCTACGAGCAGTACTTC.

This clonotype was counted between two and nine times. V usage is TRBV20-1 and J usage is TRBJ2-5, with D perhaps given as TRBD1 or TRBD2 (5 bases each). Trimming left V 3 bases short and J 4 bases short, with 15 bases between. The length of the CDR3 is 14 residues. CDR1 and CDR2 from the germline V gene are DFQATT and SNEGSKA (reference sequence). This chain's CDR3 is CSASVAGQGETQYF. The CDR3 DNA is TGCAGTGCTAGTGTGGCGGGCCAGGGAGAGACCCAGTACTTC.

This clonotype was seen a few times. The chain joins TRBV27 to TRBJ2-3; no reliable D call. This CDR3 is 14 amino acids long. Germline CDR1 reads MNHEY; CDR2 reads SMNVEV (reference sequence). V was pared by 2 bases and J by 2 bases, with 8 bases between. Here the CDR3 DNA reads TGTGCCAGCAGTTTAGTCCCGATCACAGATACGCAGTATTTT. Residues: CASSLVPITDTQYF.

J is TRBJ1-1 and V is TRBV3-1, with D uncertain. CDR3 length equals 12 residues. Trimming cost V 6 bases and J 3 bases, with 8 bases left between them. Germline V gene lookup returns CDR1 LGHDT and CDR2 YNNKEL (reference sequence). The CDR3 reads CASRRSDTEAFF. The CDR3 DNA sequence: TGTGCCAGCAGACGGTCGGACACTGAAGCTTTCTTT.

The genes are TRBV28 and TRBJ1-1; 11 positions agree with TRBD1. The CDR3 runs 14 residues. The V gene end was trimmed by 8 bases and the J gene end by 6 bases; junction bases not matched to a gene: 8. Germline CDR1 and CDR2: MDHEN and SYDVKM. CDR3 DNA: TGTGCCAGCCTCTCCGGGACAGGGGGAGCTGAAGCTTTCTTT. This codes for CASLSGTGGAEAFF.

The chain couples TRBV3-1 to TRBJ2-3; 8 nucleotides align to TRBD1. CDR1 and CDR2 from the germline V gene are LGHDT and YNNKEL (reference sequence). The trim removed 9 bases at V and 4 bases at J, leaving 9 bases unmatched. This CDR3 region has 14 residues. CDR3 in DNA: TGTGCCAGTTCACAGGGGGTGAACTCAGATACGCAGTATTTT. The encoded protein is CASSQGVNSDTQYF.

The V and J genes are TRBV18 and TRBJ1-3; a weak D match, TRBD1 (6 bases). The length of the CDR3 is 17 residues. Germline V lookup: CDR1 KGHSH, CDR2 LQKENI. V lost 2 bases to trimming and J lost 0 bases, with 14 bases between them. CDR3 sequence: CASSPTGQSNSGNTIYF. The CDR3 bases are TGTGCCAGCTCACCAACAGGACAGTCTAACTCTGGAAACACCATATATTTT.

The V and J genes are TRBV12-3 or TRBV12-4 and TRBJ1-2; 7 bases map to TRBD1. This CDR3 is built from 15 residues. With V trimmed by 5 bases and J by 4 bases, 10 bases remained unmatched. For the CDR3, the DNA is TGTGCCAGCAGTAAAACGTCCGACAGGGCCTATGGCTACACCTTC. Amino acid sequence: CASSKTSDRAYGYTF.

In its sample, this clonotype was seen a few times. The CDR3 sequence: CASSPYGGRGKNIQYF. The DNA of the CDR3 is TGTGCCAGCAGCCCATACGGGGGTAGGGGCAAAAACATTCAGTACTTC. The J gene is TRBJ2-4, the V gene TRBV7-6; D may be TRBD2 (6 bases). Trimming stripped 5 bases from V and 3 bases from J, with 17 bases between. Germline V gene lookup returns CDR1 SGHVS and CDR2 FNYEAQ. The CDR3 runs to 16 residues.